The 3 T cell receptor beta chains presented below share a single source sample, sequenced in a study of OX40 agonist ivuxolimab in advanced cancers. Using immunoSEQ multiplex PCR, the repertoire was profiled, and TCRdb retains in-frame clones only, with some absent. The top ten hold about 12% of the sample, which has about 67,000 clones, 80% to 95% seen once. The sequencing here drew on CD4+ or CD8+ T cells sorted from blood, taken in a trial of the OX40 agonist ivuxolimab. The source of these receptors is an adult with an advanced solid tumor such as melanoma, head and neck, liver or kidney cancer.

This clone occurred once. The rearrangement joins TRBV6-6 to TRBJ2-7, with D possibly TRBD2 on 6 matching bases. Germline values: CDR1 MNHNY, CDR2 SVGAGI (reference sequence). The CDR3 sequence is 14 residues long. V was cut by 0 bases and J by 0 bases, with 6 bases left in between. The CDR3 here is CASSYSAGSYEQYF. The CDR3 bases are TGTGCCAGCAGTTACTCAGCGGGCTCCTACGAGCAGTACTTC.

V is TRBV6-1 and J is TRBJ1-2; TRBD1 agrees at 8 bases. The V segment lost 1 base and the J segment 8 bases; nucleotides outside the gene matches: 9. Germline CDR1 and CDR2: MNHNS and SASEGT. The CDR3 totals 15 residues. CDR3 nucleotide sequence: TGTGCCAGCAGTGAAGGACAGGGGAGGGTTTGGGGCTACACCTTC. Protein product: CASSEGQGRVWGYTF.

This chain connects TRBV7-2 to TRBJ2-3, with no clear D. The V gene lost 0 bases and the J gene lost 5 bases, with 15 bases spanning the gap. This CDR3 comprises 16 residues. Per the germline V gene, CDR1 is SGHTA and CDR2 is FQGNSA. CDR3 DNA sequence: TGTGCCAGCAGCTTAGCGATAGTCAGCATGCAAGATACGCAGTATTTT. It specifies CASSLAIVSMQDTQYF.